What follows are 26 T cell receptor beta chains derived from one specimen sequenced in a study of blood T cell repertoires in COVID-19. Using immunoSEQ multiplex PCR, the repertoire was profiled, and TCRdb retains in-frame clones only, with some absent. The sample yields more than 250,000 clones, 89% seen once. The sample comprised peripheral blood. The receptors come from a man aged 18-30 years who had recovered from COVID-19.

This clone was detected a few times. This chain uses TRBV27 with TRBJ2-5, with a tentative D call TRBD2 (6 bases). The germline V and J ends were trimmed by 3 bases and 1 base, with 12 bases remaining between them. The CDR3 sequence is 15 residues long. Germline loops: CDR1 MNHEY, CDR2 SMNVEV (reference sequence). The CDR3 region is CASSFFWDSQETQYF. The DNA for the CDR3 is TGTGCCAGCAGTTTTTTCTGGGACTCCCAAGAGACCCAGTACTTC.

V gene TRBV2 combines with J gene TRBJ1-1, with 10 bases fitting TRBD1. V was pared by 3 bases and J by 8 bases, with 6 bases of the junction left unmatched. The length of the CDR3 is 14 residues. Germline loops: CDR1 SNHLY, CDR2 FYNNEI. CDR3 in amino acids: CASSDPTGGGEAFF. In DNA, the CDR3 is TGTGCCAGCAGTGACCCGACAGGGGGCGGGGAAGCTTTCTTT.

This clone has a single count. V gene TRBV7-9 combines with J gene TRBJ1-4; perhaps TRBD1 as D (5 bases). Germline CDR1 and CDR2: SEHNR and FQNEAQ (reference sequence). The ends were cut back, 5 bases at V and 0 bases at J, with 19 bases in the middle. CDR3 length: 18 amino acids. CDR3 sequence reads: CASSIPGTDVATNEKLFF. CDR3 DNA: TGTGCCAGCAGCATTCCCGGGACTGACGTTGCAACTAATGAAAAACTGTTTTTT.

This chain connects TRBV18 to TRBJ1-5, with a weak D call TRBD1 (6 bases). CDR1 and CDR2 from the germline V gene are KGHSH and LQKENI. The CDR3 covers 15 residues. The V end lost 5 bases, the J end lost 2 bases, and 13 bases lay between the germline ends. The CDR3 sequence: CASSNLQGGNQPQHF. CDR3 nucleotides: TGTGCCAGCTCAAACTTACAGGGAGGCAATCAGCCCCAGCATTTT.

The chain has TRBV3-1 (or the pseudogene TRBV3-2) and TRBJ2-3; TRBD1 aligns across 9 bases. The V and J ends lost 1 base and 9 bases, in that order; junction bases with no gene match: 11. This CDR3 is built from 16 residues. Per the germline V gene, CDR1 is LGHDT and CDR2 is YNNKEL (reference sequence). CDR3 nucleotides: TGTGCCAGCAGCCAAGGGCTGGGACAGGGCCAACTAACGCAGTATTTT. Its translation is CASSQGLGQGQLTQYF.

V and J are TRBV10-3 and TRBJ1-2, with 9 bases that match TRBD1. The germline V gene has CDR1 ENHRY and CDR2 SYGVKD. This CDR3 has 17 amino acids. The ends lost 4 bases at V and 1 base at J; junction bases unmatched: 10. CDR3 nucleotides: TGTGCCATCAGTGGGGGGGACAGGGACCCGAATAACTATGGCTACACCTTC. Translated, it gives CAISGGDRDPNNYGYTF.

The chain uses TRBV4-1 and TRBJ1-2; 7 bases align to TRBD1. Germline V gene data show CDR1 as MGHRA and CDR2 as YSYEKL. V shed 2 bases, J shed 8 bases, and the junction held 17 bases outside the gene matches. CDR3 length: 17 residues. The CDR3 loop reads CASSQSKLPRDRRGYTF. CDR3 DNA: TGCGCCAGCAGCCAATCAAAGCTTCCCCGGGACAGACGGGGCTACACCTTC.

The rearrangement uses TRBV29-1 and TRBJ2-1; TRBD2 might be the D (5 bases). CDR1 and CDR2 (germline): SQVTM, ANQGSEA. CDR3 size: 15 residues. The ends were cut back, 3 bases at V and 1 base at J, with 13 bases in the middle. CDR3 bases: TGCAGCGTTGATATGCCGGACTCGTCCTACAATGAGCAGTTCTTC. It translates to CSVDMPDSSYNEQFF.

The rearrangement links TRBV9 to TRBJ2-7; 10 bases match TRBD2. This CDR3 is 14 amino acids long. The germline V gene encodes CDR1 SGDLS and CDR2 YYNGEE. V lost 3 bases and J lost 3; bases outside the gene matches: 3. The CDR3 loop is CASSDTSGDYEQYF. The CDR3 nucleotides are TGTGCCAGCAGCGACACTAGCGGGGACTACGAGCAGTACTTC.

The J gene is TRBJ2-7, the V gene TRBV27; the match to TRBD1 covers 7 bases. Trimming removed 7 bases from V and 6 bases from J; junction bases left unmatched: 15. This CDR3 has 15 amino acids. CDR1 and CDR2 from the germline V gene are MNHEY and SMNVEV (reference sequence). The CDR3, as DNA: TGTGCCAGCAAAAACTCCGGGACAGACCGCCGCGAGCAGTACTTC. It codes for CASKNSGTDRREQYF.

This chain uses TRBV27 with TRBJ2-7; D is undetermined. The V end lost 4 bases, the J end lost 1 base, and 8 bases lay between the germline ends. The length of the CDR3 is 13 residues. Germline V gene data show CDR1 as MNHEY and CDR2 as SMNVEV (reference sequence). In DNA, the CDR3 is TGTGCCAGCAGTTACCAAGCATCCTACGAGCAGTACTTC. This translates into CASSYQASYEQYF.

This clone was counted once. CDR3 amino acids: CATSLDREYNEQFF. In DNA, the CDR3 is TGTGCCACCTCCCTAGATCGGGAATACAATGAGCAGTTCTTC. The rearrangement links TRBV5-4 to TRBJ2-1; tentatively, D is TRBD2 (5 bases). The V end was cut by 9 bases, the J end by 4 bases, with 17 bases between. Looked up from germline, CDR1 is SGHNT and CDR2 is YYREEE (reference sequence). The CDR3 runs to 14 residues.

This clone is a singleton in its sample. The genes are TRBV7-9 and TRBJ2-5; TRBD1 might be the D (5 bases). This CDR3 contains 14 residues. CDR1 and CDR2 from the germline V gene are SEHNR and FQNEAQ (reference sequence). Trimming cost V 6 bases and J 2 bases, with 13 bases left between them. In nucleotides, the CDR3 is TGTGCCAGCAGGAAACAGGCGGTACAAGAGACCCAGTACTTC. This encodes CASRKQAVQETQYF.

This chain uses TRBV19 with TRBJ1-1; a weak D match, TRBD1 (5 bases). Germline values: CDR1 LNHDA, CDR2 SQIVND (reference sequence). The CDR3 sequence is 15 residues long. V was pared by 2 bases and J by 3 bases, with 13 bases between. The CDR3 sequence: CASSIFQGKDTEAFF. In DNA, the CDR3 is TGTGCCAGTAGTATATTCCAGGGAAAGGACACTGAAGCTTTCTTT.

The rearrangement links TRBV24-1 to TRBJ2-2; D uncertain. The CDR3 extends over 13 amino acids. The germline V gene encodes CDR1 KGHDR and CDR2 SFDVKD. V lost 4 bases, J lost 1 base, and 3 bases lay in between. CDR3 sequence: CATSDMNTGELFF. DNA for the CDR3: TGTGCCACCAGTGACATGAACACCGGGGAGCTGTTTTTT.

CDR3 sequence (DNA): TGTGCCAGCAGCCCCCACGGGACTCTAAATTCACCCCTCCACTTT. It encodes CASSPHGTLNSPLHF. The V call is TRBV9, the J call TRBJ1-6; possible D gene TRBD1, 5 bases. The germline V gene encodes CDR1 SGDLS and CDR2 YYNGEE. Trimming cost V 4 bases and J 7 bases, with 15 bases left between them. This CDR3 is built from 15 residues.

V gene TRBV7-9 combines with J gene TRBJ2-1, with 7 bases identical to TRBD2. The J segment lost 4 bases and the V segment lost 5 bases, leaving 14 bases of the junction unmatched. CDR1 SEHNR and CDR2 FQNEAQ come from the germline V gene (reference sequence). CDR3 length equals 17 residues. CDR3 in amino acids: CASSPPWDQRDYNEQFF. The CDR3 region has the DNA TGTGCCAGCAGCCCCCCGTGGGACCAGCGGGATTACAATGAGCAGTTCTTC.

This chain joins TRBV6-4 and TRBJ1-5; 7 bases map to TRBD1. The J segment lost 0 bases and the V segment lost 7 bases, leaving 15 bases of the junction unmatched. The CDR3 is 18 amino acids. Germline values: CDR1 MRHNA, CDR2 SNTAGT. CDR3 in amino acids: CASNTTRDRLYSNQPQHF. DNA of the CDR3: TGTGCCAGCAATACCACCCGGGACAGATTGTATAGCAATCAGCCCCAGCATTTT.

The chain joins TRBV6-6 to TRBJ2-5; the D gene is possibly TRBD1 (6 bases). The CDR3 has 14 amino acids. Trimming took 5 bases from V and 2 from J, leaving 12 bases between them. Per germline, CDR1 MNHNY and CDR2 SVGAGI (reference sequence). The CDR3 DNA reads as TGTGCCAGCAGTGGCCGGGACAATCAAGAGACCCAGTACTTC. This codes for CASSGRDNQETQYF.

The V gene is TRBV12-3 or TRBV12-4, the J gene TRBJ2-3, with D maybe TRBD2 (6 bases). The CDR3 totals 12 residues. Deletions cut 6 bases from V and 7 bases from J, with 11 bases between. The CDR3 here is CASSQGLYTQYF. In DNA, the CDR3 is TGTGCCAGCAGCCAGGGACTTTATACGCAGTATTTT.

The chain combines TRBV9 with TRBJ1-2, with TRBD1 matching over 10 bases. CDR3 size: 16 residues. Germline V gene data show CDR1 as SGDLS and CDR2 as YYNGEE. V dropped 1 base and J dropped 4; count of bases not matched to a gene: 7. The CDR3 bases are TGTGCCAGCAGCGTATCGACCGGGACAGGGGTCTATGGCTACACCTTC. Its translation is CASSVSTGTGVYGYTF.

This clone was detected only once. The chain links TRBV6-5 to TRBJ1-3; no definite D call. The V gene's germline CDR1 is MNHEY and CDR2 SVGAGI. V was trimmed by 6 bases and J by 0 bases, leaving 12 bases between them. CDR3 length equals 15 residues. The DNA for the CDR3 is TGTGCCAGCAGATACGACACGAGCTCTGGAAACACCATATATTTT. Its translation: CASRYDTSSGNTIYF.

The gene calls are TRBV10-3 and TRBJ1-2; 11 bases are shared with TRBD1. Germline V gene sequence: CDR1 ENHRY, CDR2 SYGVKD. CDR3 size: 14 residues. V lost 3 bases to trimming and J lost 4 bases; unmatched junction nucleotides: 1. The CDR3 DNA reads TGTGCCATCAGTGAAGGACAGGGGGCCTATGGCTACACCTTC. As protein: CAISEGQGAYGYTF.

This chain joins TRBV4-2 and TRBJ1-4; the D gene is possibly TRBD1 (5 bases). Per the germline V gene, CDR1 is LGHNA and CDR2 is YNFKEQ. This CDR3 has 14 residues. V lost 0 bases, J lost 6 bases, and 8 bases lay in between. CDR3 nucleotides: TGTGCCAGCAGCCAAGAATTGGGGCATGAAAAACTGTTTTTT. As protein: CASSQELGHEKLFF.

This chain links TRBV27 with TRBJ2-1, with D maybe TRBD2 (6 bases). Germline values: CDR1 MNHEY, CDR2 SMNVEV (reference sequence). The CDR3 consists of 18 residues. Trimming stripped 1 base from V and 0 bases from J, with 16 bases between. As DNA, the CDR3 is TGTGCCAGCAGTTTATATATGTTTGCGGGGAACTCCTACAATGAGCAGTTCTTC. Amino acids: CASSLYMFAGNSYNEQFF.

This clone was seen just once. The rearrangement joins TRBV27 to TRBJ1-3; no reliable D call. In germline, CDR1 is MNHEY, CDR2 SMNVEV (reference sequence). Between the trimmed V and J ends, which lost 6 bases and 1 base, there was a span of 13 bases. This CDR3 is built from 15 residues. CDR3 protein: CASSPAGSSGNTIYF. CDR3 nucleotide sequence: TGTGCCAGCAGCCCAGCGGGGAGTTCTGGAAACACCATATATTTT.